This T cell receptor (beta chain) came from a study of T cell responses to AZD1222 COVID-19 vaccine. Study conclusions and caveats: Receipt of two AZD1222 doses was followed by a rise in Spike-specific TCR breadth and depth. Repertoire samples came only from after the peak T cell response. Along spike, vaccine-associated CD4 TCRs were found throughout, with dominance at 160-218 and 743-854.

Trimming removed 2 bases at V and 9 bases at J, with 16 bases between. The CDR3 spans 14 residues. The V gene's germline CDR1 is KGHSH and CDR2 LQKENI. Some second doses came at about 4 weeks and others at about 12 weeks; these were pooled. Of note for this clone: What it binds is not known.

Repertoires were generated with immunoSEQ multiplex PCR, while TCRdb's copy carries only in-frame clones and drops some. Here the sample spans more than 85,000 clones, around nine tenths being singletons. The origin of this receptor is an adult who received the AZD1222 COVID-19 vaccine. This sample comprised peripheral blood, obtained 28 days after the second AZD1222 dose. The chain recombines TRBV18 with TRBJ1-1; the D gene is possibly TRBD1 (5 bases). The CDR3: CASSPMRQSDKAFF. The CDR3 DNA sequence: TGTGCCAGCTCACCAATGAGACAGTCGGATAAAGCTTTCTTT.